This paragraph covers one T cell receptor beta chain sequence. Trimming pared 5 bases from V and 2 bases from J, leaving 15 bases between. The CDR3 is made up of 16 amino acids. Germline V gene data show CDR1 as SEHNR and CDR2 as FQNEAQ (reference sequence). The TCR beta CDR3 regions underwent amplification using RNA transcripts as the source. The HTBI primer set was used in a first-round RT-PCR of the TCR CDR3. TCRdb redid the calling of the multiplex PCR reads with MiXCR, one entry per CDR3 protein. The sample shows approximately 410,000 distinct CDR3 sequences, 14% to 15% of them seen only once. These data originate in a study of T cells in Graves' hyperthyroidism and ophthalmopathy.

The rearrangement links TRBV7-9 to TRBJ1-4; D remains ambiguous. The receptor's source is a man aged 18 to 30 with Graves' ophthalmopathy. The sample comprised blood. DNA of the CDR3: TGTGCCAGCAGCACGGCTCGATTGGTCACTAATGAAAAACTGTTTTTT. This sequence encodes CASSTARLVTNEKLFF.